This T cell receptor beta chain was identified in a study of control samples from healthy donors and cancer patients. TCRdb's table, derived via immunoSEQ multiplex PCR, lists solely in-frame clones and lacks some. In the table there are about 83,000 clones, 91% of which are singletons. V lost 4 bases and J lost 4, with 7 bases in between. The germline gives CDR1 LGHDT, CDR2 YNNKEL (reference sequence). This CDR3 is built from 13 residues. The rearrangement links TRBV3-1 (or the pseudogene TRBV3-2) to TRBJ2-2; D gene ambiguous. This sequence originates from a man aged 50 or older in good health. Sequences were obtained from blood. The CDR3 DNA follows: TGTGCCAGCAGCCTGATGTCCACCGGGGAGCTGTTTTTT. Encoded protein: CASSLMSTGELFF.